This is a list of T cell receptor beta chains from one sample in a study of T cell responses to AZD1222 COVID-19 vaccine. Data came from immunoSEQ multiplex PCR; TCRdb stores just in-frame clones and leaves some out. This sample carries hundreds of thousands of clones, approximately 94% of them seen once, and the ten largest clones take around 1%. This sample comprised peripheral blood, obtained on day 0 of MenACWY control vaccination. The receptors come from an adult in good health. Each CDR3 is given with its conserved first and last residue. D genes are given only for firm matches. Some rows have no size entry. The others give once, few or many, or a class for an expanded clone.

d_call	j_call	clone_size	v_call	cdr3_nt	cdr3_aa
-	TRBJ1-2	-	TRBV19	TGTGCCAGTAGTACCAACCCGGGGGGCTCGGAGGGCTACACCTTC	CASSTNPGGSEGYTF
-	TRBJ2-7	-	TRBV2	TGTGCCAGCAGTGAAGATGTAGGGGTGGGGCAGTACTTC	CASSEDVGVGQYF
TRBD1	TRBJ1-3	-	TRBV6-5	TGTGCCAGCAGTACGACAGGGGGTCGTGGAAACACCATATATTTT	CASSTTGGRGNTIYF
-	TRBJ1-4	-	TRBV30	TGTGCCTGGAGTGAGGGGAATAGTGAAAAACTGTTTTTT	CAWSEGNSEKLFF
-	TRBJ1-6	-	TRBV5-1	TGCGCCAGCAGCTTGGGGGCCAGGGCTAATTCACCCCTCCACTTT	CASSLGARANSPLHF
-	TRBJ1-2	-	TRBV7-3	TGTGCCAGCAGCTCGCAAGGGGACTCTAACTATGGCTACACCTTC	CASSSQGDSNYGYTF
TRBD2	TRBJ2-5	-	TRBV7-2	TGTGCCAGCAGCTCGCCGTTGACTAGCGGGGGCGGGGAGACCCAGTACTTC	CASSSPLTSGGGETQYF
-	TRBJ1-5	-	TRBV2	TGTGCCAGCAGTGACCAGGGCTTCAATCAGCCCCAGCATTTT	CASSDQGFNQPQHF
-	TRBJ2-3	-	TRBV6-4	TGTGCCAGCAGCCGGGAAAGGACAGATACGCAGTATTTT	CASSRERTDTQYF
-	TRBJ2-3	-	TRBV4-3	TGCGCCAGCAGCCAATACCGGGACAGCACAGATACGCAGTATTTT	CASSQYRDSTDTQYF
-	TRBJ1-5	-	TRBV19	TGTGCCAGCCGAGTTCAGGTTAGAGATCAGCCCCAGCATTTT	CASRVQVRDQPQHF
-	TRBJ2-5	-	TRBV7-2	TGTGCCAGCAGCTTAGGTGCAGGGAAAGAGACCCAGTACTTC	CASSLGAGKETQYF
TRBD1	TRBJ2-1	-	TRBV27	TGTGCCAGCAGTTATATGGGGACAGGGTTAAATGAGCAGTTCTTC	CASSYMGTGLNEQFF
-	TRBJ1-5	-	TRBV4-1	TGCGCCAGCAGCCAAGGTTCTCACAATCAGCCCCAGCATTTT	CASSQGSHNQPQHF
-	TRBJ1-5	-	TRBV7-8	TGTGCCAGCAGCTTAGCTGGGGGTACTAGCAATCAGCCCCAGCATTTT	CASSLAGGTSNQPQHF
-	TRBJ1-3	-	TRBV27	TGTGCCAGCAGTTTATTTGGGGACACTGGAAACACCATATATTTT	CASSLFGDTGNTIYF
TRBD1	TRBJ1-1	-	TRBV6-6	TGTGCCAGCAGTATATCCGGGACAGGGGGTGTTGAAGCTTTCTTT	CASSISGTGGVEAFF
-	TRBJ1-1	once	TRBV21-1	TGTGCCAGCCCCGCGGGGTACGCTGAAGCTTTCTTT	CASPAGYAEAFF
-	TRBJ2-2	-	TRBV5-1	TGCGCCAGCACCCCCCTGAACACTAACACCGGGGAGCTGTTTTTT	CASTPLNTNTGELFF
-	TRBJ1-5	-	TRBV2	TGTGCCAGCAGTGGTCGGGATCAGCCCCAGCATTTT	CASSGRDQPQHF
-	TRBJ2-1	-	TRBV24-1	TGTGCCACCAGTGACCTAGGGGGGAGTGAGCAGTTCTTC	CATSDLGGSEQFF
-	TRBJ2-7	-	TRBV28	TGTGCCAGCTACGCCGGGACGACCCTTTTGGGCGAGCAGTACTTC	CASYAGTTLLGEQYF
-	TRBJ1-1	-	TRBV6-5	TGTGCCAGCAGCCCCCCAAGTGTAGCTTTCTTT	CASSPPSVAFF
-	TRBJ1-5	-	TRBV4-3	TGCGCCAGCAGCCAAGAAGGTCTCGGGGGTCAGCCCCAGCATTTT	CASSQEGLGGQPQHF
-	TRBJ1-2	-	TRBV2	TGTGCCAGCAGCGTTGACGGACTAACCCATGGCTACACCTTC	CASSVDGLTHGYTF
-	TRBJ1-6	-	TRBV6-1	TGTGCCAGCAGTGCCAAGGCAGGGGTTCTAAGCTCCTATAATTCACCCCTCCACTTT	CASSAKAGVLSSYNSPLHF
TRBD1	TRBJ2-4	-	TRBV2	TGTGCCAGCATGCCAGGGGGAGCCAAAAACATTCAGTACTTC	CASMPGGAKNIQYF
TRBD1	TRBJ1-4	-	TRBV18	TGTGCCAGCTCACCGGGACAGGGGCTTAGGAATGAAAAACTGTTTTTT	CASSPGQGLRNEKLFF
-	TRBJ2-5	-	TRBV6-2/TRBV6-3	TGTGCCAGCAGTACGGGGGTGGAGACCCAGTACTTC	CASSTGVETQYF
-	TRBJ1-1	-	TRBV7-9	TGTGCCAGCAGCCTTGAAGGGACCACTGAAGCTTTCTTT	CASSLEGTTEAFF
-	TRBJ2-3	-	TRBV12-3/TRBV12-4	TGTGCCAGCAGTTTAGTATCAGATACGCAGTATTTT	CASSLVSDTQYF
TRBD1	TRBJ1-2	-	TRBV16	TGTGCCAGCAGCCCAGAGACAGGGGCGTTAGTGAGGAACACCTTC	CASSPETGALVRNTF
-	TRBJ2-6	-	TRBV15	TGTGCCACCAGCAGAGAAGGGGGGTCTGGGGCCAACGTCCTGACTTTC	CATSREGGSGANVLTF
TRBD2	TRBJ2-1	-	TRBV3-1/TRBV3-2	TGTGCCAGCAGCTATAAACTAGCGGAGTACAATGAGCAGTTCTTC	CASSYKLAEYNEQFF
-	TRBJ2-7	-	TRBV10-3	TGTGCCATCAAGGGAAACTCAGGCTACGAGCAGTACTTC	CAIKGNSGYEQYF
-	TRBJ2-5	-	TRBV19	TGTGCCATCGGAGGGGAGACCCAGTACTTC	CAIGGETQYF